One and the same sample provided the 27 T cell receptor beta chains below, sequenced in a study of shared clonotypes between healthy human individuals. Only in-frame clones appear in the TCRdb table, and some are missing; sequencing was by immunoSEQ multiplex PCR. The repertoire holds over 950,000 clones, with approximately 77% as singletons. The source material was memory CD4+ T cells from PBMCs. The sample's subset: CD45RA-negative fraction. The receptors were sampled from a man aged 18 to 30 in good health. Some clones in this sample may be carry-over from other donors' samples.

In its sample, this clone was seen a few times. The V call is TRBV18, the J call TRBJ2-1, with D perhaps TRBD1 (6 bases). Germline CDR1 is KGHSH and CDR2 is LQKENI. The CDR3 has 16 amino acids. Deletions cut 0 bases from V and 5 bases from J, with 14 bases between. This CDR3 reads CASSPPWGTLDNEQFF. CDR3 nucleotide sequence: TGTGCCAGCTCACCACCGTGGGGGACACTCGACAATGAGCAGTTCTTC.

This clone came up a few times. The chain recombines TRBV7-3 with TRBJ2-1; 15 bases line up with TRBD2. J gave up 7 bases and V 5 bases, and 3 bases lay outside the gene matches. The CDR3 consists of 15 residues. Germline CDR1 and CDR2: SGHTA and FQGTGA. Written as DNA, the CDR3 is TGTGCCAGCAGCGCCGGGACTAGCGGGAGGAATGAGCAGTTCTTC. Amino acids: CASSAGTSGRNEQFF. Based on the CDR3 plus reference TRBV7-3 and TRBJ2-1, the full variable domain is GAGVSQTPSNKVTEKGKYVELRCDPISGHTALYWYRQSLGQGPEFLIYFQGTGAADDSGLPNDRFFAVRPEGSVSTLKIQRTERGDSAVYLCASSAGTSGRNEQFFGPGTRLTVL.

The chain combines TRBV5-8 with TRBJ1-4, with D unresolved. Trimming took off 3 bases at V and 8 bases at J, with 17 bases between the two ends. This CDR3 has 15 amino acids. Germline V gene sequence: CDR1 SGHTS, CDR2 YDEGEE. CDR3 sequence: CASSWGGRSGEKLFF. As DNA, the CDR3 is TGTGCCAGCAGCTGGGGAGGACGCTCGGGGGAAAAACTGTTTTTT. The complete variable domain, with remaining parts taken from reference TRBV5-8 and TRBJ1-4, reads EAGVTQSPTHLIKTRGQQATLRCSPISGHTSVYWYQQALGLGLQFLLWYDEGEERNRGNFPPRFSGRQFPNYSSELNVNALELEDSALYLCASSWGGRSGEKLFFGSGTQLSVL.

The CDR3 nucleotides read TGCGCCAGCATGGGACTAGCGGGAGAAAGGTCCAAGCAGTACTTC. Residues: CASMGLAGERSKQYF. This chain uses TRBV5-1 with TRBJ2-7; the match to TRBD2 covers 14 bases. V lost 6 bases, J lost 8 bases, and 10 bases stayed unmatched. The V gene's germline CDR1 is SGHRS and CDR2 YFSETQ. The CDR3 has 15 residues.

The CDR3 nucleotides read TGTGCGGACAGCTTCCCCTCCTCTGGGTCCTACGAGCAGTACTTC. Protein sequence: CADSFPSSGSYEQYF. The V gene is TRBV7-9, the J gene TRBJ2-7; possibly TRBD1 for D (6 bases). Per the germline V gene, CDR1 is SEHNR and CDR2 is FQNEAQ (reference sequence). The CDR3 extends over 15 amino acids.

The rearrangement uses TRBV14 and TRBJ1-1, with D unresolved. Trimming removed 1 base at V and 5 bases at J, with 8 bases between. Germline V gene sequence: CDR1 SGHDN, CDR2 FVKESK. The CDR3 runs 13 residues. CDR3 amino acids: CASSQGLQTEAFF. DNA for the CDR3: TGTGCCAGCAGCCAAGGGCTCCAGACTGAAGCTTTCTTT.

J is TRBJ1-2 and V is TRBV6-1, with TRBD1 as a possible D gene (5 bases). CDR1 is MNHNS and CDR2 is SASEGT in the germline V gene. CDR3 size: 14 residues. Trimming left V 5 bases short and J 6 bases short, with 16 bases between. The CDR3 DNA reads TGTGCCAGCAGTAAACTTTGGGGCGGGGATGGCTACACCTTC. Translated: CASSKLWGGDGYTF.

This clone has only a few counts. V and J are TRBV11-1 and TRBJ1-1; D might be TRBD1 (5 bases). CDR3 length: 13 residues. Per germline, CDR1 SGHAT and CDR2 FQDESV (reference sequence). Between the trimmed V and J ends, which lost 4 bases and 5 bases, there was a span of 11 bases. CDR3 sequence reads: CASSSRKGTEAFF. CDR3 coding DNA: TGTGCCAGCAGCTCAAGAAAGGGGACTGAAGCTTTCTTT. The full variable domain, completed using reference TRBV11-1 and TRBJ1-1, is EAEVAQSPRYKITEKSQAVAFWCDPISGHATLYWYRQILGQGPELLVQFQDESVVDDSQLPKDRFSAERLKGVDSTLKIQPAELGDSAMYLCASSSRKGTEAFFGQGTRLTVV.

Regarding this clone: The same CDR3 can be traced to other DNA sequences in this sample. This rearrangement joins TRBV5-1 to TRBJ1-3; D may be TRBD1 (6 bases). The V and J ends lost 4 bases and 1 base respectively, with 9 bases between them. This CDR3 is 14 amino acids long. From germline, CDR1 is SGHRS and CDR2 YFSETQ. The CDR3 DNA follows: TGCGCCAGCAGCCCCCAGGGGTCTGGAAACACCATATATTTT. This sequence encodes CASSPQGSGNTIYF. The full variable domain, its missing parts supplied by reference TRBV5-1 and TRBJ1-3, is KAGVTQTPRYLIKTRGQQVTLSCSPISGHRSVSWYQQTPGQGLQFLFEYFSETQRNKGNFPGRFSGRQFSNSRSEMNVSTLELGDSALYLCASSPQGSGNTIYFGEGSWLTVV.

The sample holds a few counts of this clone. The chain combines TRBV29-1 with TRBJ1-1; D not certain. The CDR3 is made up of 11 amino acids. Between the trimmed V and J ends, which lost 6 bases and 11 bases, there was a span of 16 bases. CDR1 is SQVTM and CDR2 is ANQGSEA in the germline V gene. In DNA form, the CDR3 reads TGCAGCGTGGCCCCTATGACGGTCGCTTTCTTT. It is translated as CSVAPMTVAFF.

In its sample, this clone was seen a few times. This chain connects TRBV5-1 to TRBJ2-5, with D maybe TRBD1 (6 bases). Trimming removed 4 bases from V and 2 bases from J, with 12 bases in between. The CDR3 runs to 14 residues. The V gene's germline CDR1 is SGHRS and CDR2 YFSETQ. CDR3 loop: CASSRVGAQETQYF. CDR3 coding DNA: TGCGCCAGCAGCCGGGTGGGGGCACAAGAGACCCAGTACTTC.

The chain is built from TRBV28 and TRBJ2-3; 9 nucleotides match TRBD1. There are 17 residues in the CDR3. Germline values: CDR1 MDHEN, CDR2 SYDVKM. V lost 1 base to trimming and J lost 2 bases; unmatched junction nucleotides: 7. CDR3 loop: CASSLFRTGVSTDTQYF. The CDR3 DNA is TGTGCCAGCAGTTTATTTAGGACAGGGGTCTCCACAGATACGCAGTATTTT.

V is TRBV27 and J is TRBJ1-1; D unclear. The CDR3 is made up of 14 amino acids. V lost 4 bases, J lost 6 bases, and 15 bases lay in between. Germline CDR1 reads MNHEY; CDR2 reads SMNVEV (reference sequence). The CDR3 nucleotides read TGTGCCAGCAGTTCCCAAAATGTGGGGTCTGAAGCTTTCTTT. Amino acid sequence: CASSSQNVGSEAFF.

This clone was picked up a small number of times. The chain combines TRBV28 with TRBJ1-3; the D is unclear. The germline CDR1 and CDR2 sequences are MDHEN and SYDVKM. Trimming removed 3 bases from V and 7 bases from J, with 7 bases in between. The CDR3 sequence is 12 residues long. DNA for the CDR3: TGTGCCAGCAGTTTCCTCCGTAACACCATATATTTT. This sequence encodes CASSFLRNTIYF.

V and J are TRBV28 and TRBJ2-2; D uncertain. The CDR3 totals 15 residues. V was pared by 6 bases and J by 2 bases, with 13 bases between. The germline V gene has CDR1 MDHEN and CDR2 SYDVKM. CDR3 nucleotide sequence: TGTGCCAGCAGCCATGACGGGCCAAACACCGGGGAGCTGTTTTTT. Protein product: CASSHDGPNTGELFF. Based on the CDR3 plus reference TRBV28 and TRBJ2-2, the full variable domain is DVKVTQSSRYLVKRTGEKVFLECVQDMDHENMFWYRQDPGLGLRLIYFSYDVKMKEKGDIPEGYSVSREKKERFSLILESASTNQTSMYLCASSHDGPNTGELFFGEGSRLTVL.

The V gene is TRBV6-1, the J gene TRBJ1-2, with D possibly TRBD1 on 5 matching bases. The CDR3 loop spans 14 amino acids. V shed 5 bases and J shed 2 bases, with 12 bases lying between them. Germline CDR1 is MNHNS and CDR2 is SASEGT. CDR3: CASSPEDRNYGYTF. The CDR3 DNA follows: TGTGCCAGCAGTCCGGAAGACAGAAACTATGGCTACACCTTC.

J is TRBJ1-2 and V is TRBV19, with 7 bases that match TRBD1. V was pared by 5 bases and J by 7 bases, with 7 bases of the junction left unmatched. The germline V gene encodes CDR1 LNHDA and CDR2 SQIVND (reference sequence). CDR3 size: 13 residues. CDR3 sequence: CASSPQGGPGYTF. The CDR3 DNA reads TGTGCCAGTAGTCCCCAGGGGGGCCCTGGCTACACCTTC. The full variable domain, completed using reference TRBV19 and TRBJ1-2, is DGGITQSPKYLFRKEGQNVTLSCEQNLNHDAMYWYRQDPGQGLRLIYYSQIVNDFQKGDIAEGYSVSREKKESFPLTVTSAQKNPTAFYLCASSPQGGPGYTFGSGTRLTVV.

This chain joins TRBV2 and TRBJ2-7, with TRBD1 matching 7 bases. Germline V lookup: CDR1 SNHLY, CDR2 FYNNEI. V gave up 6 bases and J gave up 6 bases; unmatched junction bases: 5. The CDR3 consists of 12 residues. The CDR3 bases are TGTGCCAGCAGCACCCAGGGGGTCGAGCAGTACTTC. Its protein is CASSTQGVEQYF. The variable domain in full, completed from reference TRBV2 and TRBJ2-7, reads EPEVTQTPSHQVTQMGQEVILRCVPISNHLYFYWYRQILGQKVEFLVSFYNNEISEKSEIFDDQFSVERPDGSNFTLKIRSTKLEDSAMYFCASSTQGVEQYFGPGTRLTVT.

This clone appeared a few times. The chain employs TRBV10-3 and TRBJ2-3; 9 bases are shared with TRBD2. Germline V gene data show CDR1 as ENHRY and CDR2 as SYGVKD. Trimming cost V 5 bases and J 3 bases; bases outside gene matches: 9. The length of the CDR3 is 16 residues. The CDR3 spells CAISKIAGAPTDTQYF. DNA of the CDR3: TGTGCCATCAGTAAGATAGCGGGAGCCCCGACAGATACGCAGTATTTT.

The V call is TRBV19, the J call TRBJ2-3; D perhaps matches TRBD1 (6 bases). Germline lookup yields CDR1 LNHDA and CDR2 SQIVND (reference sequence). V dropped 5 bases and J dropped 4 bases, with 10 bases sitting between them. The CDR3 runs to 13 residues. This CDR3 is CASSPGVSDTQYF. The CDR3 DNA reads as TGTGCCAGTAGTCCAGGGGTGTCAGATACGCAGTATTTT.

Only a few counts were recorded for this clone. For the CDR3, the DNA is TGTGCCAGCAGCTTATCGTCTAGACCGATACTTAATGAGCAGTTCTTC. It codes for CASSLSSRPILNEQFF. J is TRBJ2-1 and V is TRBV7-6; D is unresolved. From germline, CDR1 is SGHVS and CDR2 FNYEAQ. This CDR3 contains 16 residues. V was trimmed by 2 bases and J by 7 bases, leaving 18 bases between them.

Only a few counts were recorded for this clone. The rearrangement joins TRBV5-1 to TRBJ2-7; tentatively, D is TRBD1 or TRBD2 (6 bases each). Trimming pared 2 bases from V and 6 bases from J, leaving 12 bases between. Germline V lookup: CDR1 SGHRS, CDR2 YFSETQ. This CDR3 is built from 13 residues. The CDR3 sequence: CASSFGGSGEQYF. In DNA, the CDR3 is TGCGCCAGCAGCTTCGGGGGCTCAGGCGAGCAGTACTTC.

This CDR3 is CASSGLVAGGQETQYF. The CDR3 DNA reads as TGTGCCAGCAGTGGGTTGGTAGCGGGAGGGCAGGAGACCCAGTACTTC. The chain links TRBV2 to TRBJ2-5; 11 bases are a match to TRBD2. This CDR3 contains 16 residues. Germline V CDR1 and CDR2: SNHLY, FYNNEI. The junction had 9 bases not matched to a gene; V was cut back by 4 bases and J by 5 bases.

Concerning this clone itself: Different DNA sequences within this sample yield the same CDR3. The CDR3 coding sequence is TGTGCCAGCAGCGTAGGACAGGGGAACACTGAAGCTTTCTTT. It codes for CASSVGQGNTEAFF. The V and J genes are TRBV9 and TRBJ1-1; 7 positions match TRBD1. The J segment lost 1 base and the V segment lost 0 bases, leaving 0 bases of the junction unmatched. This CDR3 contains 14 residues. CDR1 is SGDLS and CDR2 is YYNGEE in the germline V gene.

The rearrangement joins TRBV27 to TRBJ1-5, with 7 bases matching TRBD1. CDR3 length: 17 amino acids. With V trimmed by 2 bases and J by 4 bases, 11 bases remained unmatched. CDR1 MNHEY and CDR2 SMNVEV come from the germline V gene (reference sequence). The CDR3 region has the DNA TGTGCCAGCAGTTTAGGATTCGGGAGGGGGCTTAATCAGCCCCAGCATTTT. Translation gives CASSLGFGRGLNQPQHF.

This clone was recorded only once. V usage is TRBV5-6 and J usage is TRBJ2-1, with unresolved D. This CDR3 spans 15 amino acids. V lost 4 bases, J lost 0 bases, and 11 bases lay in between. Per germline, CDR1 SGHDT and CDR2 YYEEEE. DNA for the CDR3: TGTGCCAGCAGCAGGCTAGAGACCTCCTACAATGAGCAGTTCTTC. Translated: CASSRLETSYNEQFF. Complete variable domain (other parts from reference TRBV5-6 and TRBJ2-1): DAGVTQSPTHLIKTRGQQVTLRCSPKSGHDTVSWYQQALGQGPQFIFQYYEEEERQRGNFPDRFSGHQFPNYSSELNVNALLLGDSALYLCASSRLETSYNEQFFGPGTRLTVL.

The J gene is TRBJ1-2, the V gene TRBV6-1; 9 bases are a match to TRBD1. J lost 2 bases, V lost 8 bases, and 6 bases had no gene match. The CDR3 runs to 14 residues. Germline loops: CDR1 MNHNS, CDR2 SASEGT. CDR3 residues: CASGQQGANYGYTF. The CDR3 nucleotides read TGTGCCAGCGGACAACAGGGGGCGAACTATGGCTACACCTTC.